The clone carrying this T cell receptor (beta chain) was seen once. Its matching antigen is unknown. This CDR3 is built from 18 residues. Germline V CDR1 and CDR2: SGHNT, YENEEA. The V segment lost 1 base and the J segment 4 bases; nucleotides outside the gene matches: 13. Some clones are missing from TCRdb's copy, which holds only in-frame ones; the method was immunoSEQ multiplex PCR. Counted here are around 81,000 clones, around 93% occurring once; the ten biggest clones make up about 8%. This entry comes from a study of T cell responses to AZD1222 COVID-19 vaccine. Findings of the study overall: Vaccination with two AZD1222 doses was followed by a rise in Spike-specific TCR breadth and depth. Sampling captured repertoires only after the peak T cell response.

Material: peripheral blood, obtained 28 days after the second AZD1222 dose. The clonotype comes from an adult who received the AZD1222 COVID-19 vaccine. The chain joins TRBV11-3 to TRBJ2-5; 9 positions match TRBD2. CDR3 region: CASSLGAVAGARGETQYF. The CDR3 nucleotides are TGTGCCAGCAGCTTAGGTGCGGTAGCGGGAGCTCGGGGAGAGACCCAGTACTTC. Drawing the rest from reference TRBV11-3 and TRBJ2-5, the complete variable domain is EAGVVQSPRYKIIEKKQPVAFWCNPISGHNTLYWYLQNLGQGPELLIRYENEEAVDDSQLPKDRFSAERLKGVDSTLKIQPAELGDSAVYLCASSLGAVAGARGETQYFGPGTRLLVL.